The clone carrying this TCR beta chain was observed a handful of times. Its specificity is unknown. cDNA synthesis used the whole RNA isolate, giving expressed TCRB sequences. Some clones are missing from TCRdb's copy, which holds only in-frame ones; the method was immunoSEQ multiplex PCR. The table records about 280,000 clones, 15% of them present only once. This sample was taken from a study of beta chain features in type 1 diabetes. A single heparinised blood sample, averaging about 120 mL, was obtained per donor. Using CD45RO/CCR7/CD25/CD127/CD95/CD27, CD4+ naive, central memory, regulatory and stem cell-like memory cells were sorted. The CDR3 covers 15 residues. Losses at the gene ends were 6 bases for V and 4 bases for J; bases not matched to a gene: 10. Germline CDR1 is SQVTM and CDR2 is ANQGSEA. Findings and caveats of the study: The study found moderately but significantly shorter TCRB CDR3s in all four CD4+ subsets of Type 1 diabetes patients. There was no resolution here of whether HLA type influences TCRB rearrangement.

This sequence was found in a young man with type 1 diabetes. The chain has TRBV29-1 and TRBJ2-5; 11 nucleotides align to TRBD2. Sequencing was carried out using naive CD4+ T cells from blood. CDR3 sequence: CSVRIAGGQSETQYF. For the CDR3, the DNA is TGCAGCGTAAGGATAGCGGGGGGGCAGTCAGAGACCCAGTACTTC.